This TCR beta chain was sequenced during a study of shared clonotypes between healthy human individuals. Turning to the study itself: A donor's plate count was three for CD4 naive and three for CD4 memory; CD8 naive had two and CD8 memory one.

Study-wide points: Sorted-subset samples were not fully sequenced, rarefaction indicated.

Notes on this clone: What it binds is not known.

Original methodology: Filtering differed since immunoSEQ provided only junctions, with no quality scores. Assay used: immunoSEQ multiplex PCR; TCRdb lists only in-frame clones, some missing. Clone size and the V and J calls come from that table; the DNA yielded D and trimming. The profile shows 2 million to 2.5 million clones, approximately 94% of them singletons. The naive CD8 fraction comprised CD45RO-negative cells positively selected for CCR7 and excluded terminally differentiated effector memory CD45RA+ cells. Material: naive CD8+ T cells from PBMCs. The TCR originated in a man aged 18 to 29 in good health. Some clones in this sample may be carry-over from other donors' samples.

Written as DNA, the CDR3 is TGCGCCAGCGGTCTTGACCCTCCCCGGGACAGTCCCTACGAGCAGTACTTC. Translating it yields CASGLDPPRDSPYEQYF. The chain is built from TRBV5-1 and TRBJ2-7, with 7 bases lining up with TRBD1. With V trimmed by 7 bases and J by 2 bases, 18 bases remained unmatched. CDR1 and CDR2 from the germline V gene are SGHRS and YFSETQ. The length of the CDR3 is 17 residues.